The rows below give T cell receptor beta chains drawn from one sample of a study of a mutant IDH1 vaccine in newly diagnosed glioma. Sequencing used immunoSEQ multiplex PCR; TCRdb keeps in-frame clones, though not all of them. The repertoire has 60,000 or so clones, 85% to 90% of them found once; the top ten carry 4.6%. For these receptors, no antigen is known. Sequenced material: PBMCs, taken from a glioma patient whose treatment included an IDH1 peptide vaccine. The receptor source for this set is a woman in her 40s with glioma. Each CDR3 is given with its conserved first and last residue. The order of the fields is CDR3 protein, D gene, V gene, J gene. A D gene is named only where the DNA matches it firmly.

CDR3aa: CASSQDSGRAWEQYF
d_gene: TRBD2
v_gene: TRBV4-1
j_gene: TRBJ2-7

CDR3aa: CASSATGNTGELFF
d_gene: NA
v_gene: TRBV2
j_gene: TRBJ2-2

CDR3aa: CASSLDRGEGSLYGYTF
d_gene: NA
v_gene: TRBV11-3
j_gene: TRBJ1-2

CDR3aa: CASSFSQAHYGYTF
d_gene: NA
v_gene: TRBV11-2
j_gene: TRBJ1-2

CDR3aa: CASSGELGNYEQYF
d_gene: NA
v_gene: TRBV7-9
j_gene: TRBJ2-7

CDR3aa: CASSWGGRGTGELFF
d_gene: NA
v_gene: TRBV2
j_gene: TRBJ2-2

CDR3aa: CASSYGRGNPNEQFF
d_gene: NA
v_gene: TRBV6-5
j_gene: TRBJ2-1

CDR3aa: CASSLRDREGNQPQHF
d_gene: TRBD1
v_gene: TRBV7-8
j_gene: TRBJ1-5

CDR3aa: CASRRRVGTEAFF
d_gene: NA
v_gene: TRBV28
j_gene: TRBJ1-1

CDR3aa: CASASGGFEKLFF
d_gene: TRBD1
v_gene: TRBV6-1
j_gene: TRBJ1-4

CDR3aa: CASSSYRGLDTEAFF
d_gene: TRBD1
v_gene: TRBV7-8
j_gene: TRBJ1-1

CDR3aa: CASSQDLGTPEAFF
d_gene: NA
v_gene: TRBV4-3
j_gene: TRBJ1-1

CDR3aa: CASREGGGRRDTQYF
d_gene: NA
v_gene: TRBV5-4
j_gene: TRBJ2-3

CDR3aa: CASSDPGTGIDEQFF
d_gene: TRBD1
v_gene: TRBV10-1
j_gene: TRBJ2-1

CDR3aa: CSVWSDEAFF
d_gene: NA
v_gene: TRBV29-1
j_gene: TRBJ1-1

CDR3aa: CASSLGRPQHF
d_gene: NA
v_gene: TRBV5-8
j_gene: TRBJ1-5

CDR3aa: CASSGWANYGYTF
d_gene: NA
v_gene: TRBV5-1
j_gene: TRBJ1-2

CDR3aa: CASSQVAGPGELFF
d_gene: TRBD2
v_gene: TRBV14
j_gene: TRBJ2-2

CDR3aa: CASSQTPPPAKNIQYF
d_gene: NA
v_gene: TRBV4-1
j_gene: TRBJ2-4

CDR3aa: CASSEDEVGELFF
d_gene: NA
v_gene: TRBV6-1
j_gene: TRBJ2-2

CDR3aa: CASSESGRHTEAFF
d_gene: NA
v_gene: TRBV25-1
j_gene: TRBJ1-1

CDR3aa: CASSRGQAYEQYF
d_gene: TRBD1
v_gene: TRBV5-6
j_gene: TRBJ2-7

CDR3aa: CASSRRTGGKNSHTDTQYF
d_gene: TRBD1
v_gene: TRBV5-1
j_gene: TRBJ2-3

CDR3aa: CASSPTPIYGDNEQFF
d_gene: NA
v_gene: TRBV5-5
j_gene: TRBJ2-1

CDR3aa: CASSLALGPLPYSNQPQHF
d_gene: NA
v_gene: TRBV5-1
j_gene: TRBJ1-5

CDR3aa: CASSSHGRHDTQYF
d_gene: TRBD2
v_gene: TRBV7-9
j_gene: TRBJ2-3

CDR3aa: CASTPGTGFGYTF
d_gene: NA
v_gene: TRBV6-5
j_gene: TRBJ1-2

CDR3aa: CASQMGGALGDTQYF
d_gene: NA
v_gene: TRBV14
j_gene: TRBJ2-3

CDR3aa: CASSERSGGVGGELFF
d_gene: TRBD2
v_gene: TRBV2
j_gene: TRBJ2-2

CDR3aa: CATGLGLGHTEAFF
d_gene: NA
v_gene: TRBV15
j_gene: TRBJ1-1

CDR3aa: CASSLAGTAAYNEQFF
d_gene: NA
v_gene: TRBV5-1
j_gene: TRBJ2-1

CDR3aa: CASSLGPGQGWGTEAFF
d_gene: TRBD1
v_gene: TRBV11-2
j_gene: TRBJ1-1

CDR3aa: CASSQGLGRGVSEAFF
d_gene: NA
v_gene: TRBV14
j_gene: TRBJ1-1

CDR3aa: CASSYPLRDMETQYF
d_gene: NA
v_gene: TRBV6-6
j_gene: TRBJ2-5

CDR3aa: CASSGPRTSGRSLQETQYF
d_gene: TRBD2
v_gene: TRBV10-2
j_gene: TRBJ2-5

CDR3aa: CASSRQWDRGTEAFF
d_gene: TRBD1
v_gene: TRBV19
j_gene: TRBJ1-1

CDR3aa: CASSPLGGGPNTEAFF
d_gene: NA
v_gene: TRBV7-9
j_gene: TRBJ1-1

CDR3aa: CASSQRSGLIYEQYF
d_gene: NA
v_gene: TRBV4-1
j_gene: TRBJ2-7